The sequence of this T cell receptor beta chain was determined in a study of Ad26.COV2.S vaccination and SARS-CoV-2 variants. Across the whole study: Administration of Ad26.COV2.S was intramuscular, either once or twice 56 days apart. Study outcomes and limitations: Substantial breadth was reported for post-vaccination spike-specific CD8+ and CD4+ T cells.

The treatment denotes: some 20 received Ad26.COV2.S at low or high dose, single or two shots; 5 received placebo; per-sample allocation not given. All samples were drawn on day 63, counting from the first vaccine or placebo injection. Immunization relied on an Ad26 vector, which expressed Wuhan-strain SARS-CoV-2 spike. As to this clone: The antigen is not known.

Generated by immunoSEQ multiplex PCR, the TCRdb table keeps only in-frame clones and is missing some. Of around 300,000 clones listed, about 87% are singletons. Source: peripheral blood, taken in a trial of Ad26.COV2.S vaccine versus placebo. The TCR comes from a person aged 18-65 years who received the Ad26.COV2.S COVID-19 vaccine or a placebo.

CDR3 nucleotide sequence: TGTGCCACCAGCAGAGATTTGTATCAAGGACAGACCAACAATGAGCAGTTCTTC. This translates into CATSRDLYQGQTNNEQFF. J is TRBJ2-1 and V is TRBV15; TRBD1 might be the D (6 bases). The CDR3 is 18 residues long. Trimming pared 0 bases from V and 5 bases from J, leaving 20 bases between. Germline CDR1 reads LNHNV; CDR2 reads YYDKDF (reference sequence).